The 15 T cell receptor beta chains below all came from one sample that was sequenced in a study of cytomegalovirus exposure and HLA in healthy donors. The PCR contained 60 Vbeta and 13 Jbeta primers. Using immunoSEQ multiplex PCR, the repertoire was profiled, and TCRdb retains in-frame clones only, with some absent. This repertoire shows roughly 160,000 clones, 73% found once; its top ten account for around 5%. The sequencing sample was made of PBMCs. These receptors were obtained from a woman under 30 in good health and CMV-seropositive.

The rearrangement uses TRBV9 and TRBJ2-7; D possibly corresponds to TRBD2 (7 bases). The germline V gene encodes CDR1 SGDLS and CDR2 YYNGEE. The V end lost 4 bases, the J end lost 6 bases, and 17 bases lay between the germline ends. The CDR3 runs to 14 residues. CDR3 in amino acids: CASSPVGGGIEQYF. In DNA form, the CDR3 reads TGTGCCAGCAGCCCAGTAGGGGGAGGGATCGAGCAGTACTTC.

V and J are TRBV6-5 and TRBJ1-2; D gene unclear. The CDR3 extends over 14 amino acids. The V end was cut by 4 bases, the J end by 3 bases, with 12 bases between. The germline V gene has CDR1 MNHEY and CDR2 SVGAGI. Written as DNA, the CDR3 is TGTGCCAGCAGTTTATACAGAACCCACTATGGCTACACCTTC. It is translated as CASSLYRTHYGYTF.

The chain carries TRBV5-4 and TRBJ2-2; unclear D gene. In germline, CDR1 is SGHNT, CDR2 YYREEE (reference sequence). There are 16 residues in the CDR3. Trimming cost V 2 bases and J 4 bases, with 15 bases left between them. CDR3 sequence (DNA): TGTGCCAGCAGCTTCCCTACCGTTCGTGGCACCGGGGAGCTGTTTTTT. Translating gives CASSFPTVRGTGELFF.

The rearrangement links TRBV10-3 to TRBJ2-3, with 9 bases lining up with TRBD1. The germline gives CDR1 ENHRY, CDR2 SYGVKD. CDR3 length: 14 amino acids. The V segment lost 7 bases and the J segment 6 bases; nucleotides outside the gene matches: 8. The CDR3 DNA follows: TGTGCCATCAAGAAACAGGGGGCGGAGGATACGCAGTATTTT. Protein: CAIKKQGAEDTQYF.

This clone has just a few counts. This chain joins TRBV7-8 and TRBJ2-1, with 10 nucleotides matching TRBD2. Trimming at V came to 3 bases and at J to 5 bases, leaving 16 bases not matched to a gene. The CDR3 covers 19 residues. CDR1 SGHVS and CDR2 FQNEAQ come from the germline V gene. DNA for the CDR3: TGTGCCAGCAGCTTCACCAGCGGGGGGGAACGTTCGGTGGACAATGAGCAGTTCTTC. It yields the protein CASSFTSGGERSVDNEQFF. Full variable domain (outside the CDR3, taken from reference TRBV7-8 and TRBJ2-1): GAGVSQSPRYKVAKRGQDVALRCDPISGHVSLFWYQQALGQGPEFLTYFQNEAQLDKSGLPSDRFFAERPEGSVSTLKIQRTQQEDSAVYLCASSFTSGGERSVDNEQFFGPGTRLTVL.

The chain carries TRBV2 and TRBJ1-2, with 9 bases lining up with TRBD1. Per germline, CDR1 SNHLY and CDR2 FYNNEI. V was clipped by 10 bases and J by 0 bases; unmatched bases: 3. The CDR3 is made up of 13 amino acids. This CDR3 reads CATGQGPNYGYTF. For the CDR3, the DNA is TGTGCCACCGGACAGGGGCCTAACTATGGCTACACCTTC.

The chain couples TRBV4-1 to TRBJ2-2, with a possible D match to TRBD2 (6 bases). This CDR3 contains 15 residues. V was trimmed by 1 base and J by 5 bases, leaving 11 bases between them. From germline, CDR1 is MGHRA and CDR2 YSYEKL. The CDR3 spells CASSQAPGGTGELFF. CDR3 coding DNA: TGCGCCAGCAGCCAAGCCCCCGGAGGGACCGGGGAGCTGTTTTTT.

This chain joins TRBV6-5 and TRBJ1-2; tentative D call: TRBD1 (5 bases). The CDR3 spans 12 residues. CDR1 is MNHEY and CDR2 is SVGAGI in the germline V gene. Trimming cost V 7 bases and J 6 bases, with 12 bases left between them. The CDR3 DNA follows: TGTGCCAGCACCCGAGGACAAGATGGCTACACCTTC. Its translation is CASTRGQDGYTF.

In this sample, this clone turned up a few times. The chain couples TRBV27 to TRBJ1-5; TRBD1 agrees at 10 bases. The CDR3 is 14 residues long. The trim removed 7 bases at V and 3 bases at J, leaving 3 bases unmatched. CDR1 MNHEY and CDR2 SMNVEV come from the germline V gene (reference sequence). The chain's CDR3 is CASKTGGFNQPQHF. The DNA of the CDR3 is TGTGCCAGCAAGACAGGGGGCTTCAATCAGCCCCAGCATTTT.

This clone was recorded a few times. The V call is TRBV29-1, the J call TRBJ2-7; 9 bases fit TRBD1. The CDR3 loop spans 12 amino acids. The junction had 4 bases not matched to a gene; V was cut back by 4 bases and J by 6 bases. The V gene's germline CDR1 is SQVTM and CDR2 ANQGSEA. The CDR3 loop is CSVGTGVSEQYF. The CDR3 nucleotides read TGCAGCGTTGGGACAGGGGTGAGCGAGCAGTACTTC.

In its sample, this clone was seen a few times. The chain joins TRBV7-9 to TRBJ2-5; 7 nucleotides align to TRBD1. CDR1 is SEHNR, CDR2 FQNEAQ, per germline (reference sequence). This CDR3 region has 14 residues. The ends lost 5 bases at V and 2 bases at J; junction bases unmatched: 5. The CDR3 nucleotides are TGTGCCAGCAGCGTTGGACAGGTTCAAGAGACCCAGTACTTC. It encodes CASSVGQVQETQYF.

The CDR3 nucleotides read TGCGCCAGCAGCTCTCCCAGCGGGGGGCACAATGAGCAGTTCTTC. This codes for CASSSPSGGHNEQFF. The chain combines TRBV5-1 with TRBJ2-1; TRBD2 matches at 9 bases. V lost 3 bases to trimming and J lost 5 bases; unmatched junction nucleotides: 6. CDR3 length equals 15 residues. Germline CDR1 SGHRS, CDR2 YFSETQ.

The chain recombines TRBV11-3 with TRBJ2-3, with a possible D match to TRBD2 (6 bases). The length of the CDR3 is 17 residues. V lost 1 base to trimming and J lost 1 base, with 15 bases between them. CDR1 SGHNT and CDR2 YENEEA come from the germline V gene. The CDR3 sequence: CASSLGSGTFGTDTQYF. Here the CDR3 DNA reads TGTGCCAGCAGCTTAGGATCCGGGACTTTTGGCACAGATACGCAGTATTTT.

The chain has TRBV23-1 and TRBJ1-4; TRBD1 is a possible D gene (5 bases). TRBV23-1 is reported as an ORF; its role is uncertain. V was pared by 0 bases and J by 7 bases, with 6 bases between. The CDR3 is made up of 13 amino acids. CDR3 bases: TGCGCCAGCAGTCAATCCAGGGTTGAAAAACTGTTTTTT. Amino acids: CASSQSRVEKLFF.

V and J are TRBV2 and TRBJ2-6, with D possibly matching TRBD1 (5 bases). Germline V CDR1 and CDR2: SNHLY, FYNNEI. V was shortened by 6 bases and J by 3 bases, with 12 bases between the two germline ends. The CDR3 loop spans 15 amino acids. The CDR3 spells CASRGVHGGANVLTF. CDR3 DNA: TGTGCCAGCAGAGGGGTGCACGGTGGGGCCAACGTCCTGACTTTC.